This T cell receptor beta chain was profiled in a study of human T cells and chemical hapten exposure. The time point denotes: pre-sensitization, week 0. Treatment specified: therapeutic diphenylcyclopropenone sensitization with weekly scalp DPC. Venepuncture was done earlier than the placement of each patch test. TCRdb used MiXCR to reprocess the RACE reads, holding one entry per CDR3 protein. This sample has nearly 110,000 distinct CDR3 sequences; around 10% occur once, and the top ten carry 1.5% to 2%. There are a few counts of this clonotype. Trimming removed 2 bases at V and 5 bases at J, with 9 bases between. This CDR3 has 13 amino acids. Germline assignment: CDR1 MGHRA and CDR2 YSYEKL.

This sequence was found in a woman aged 45-60 years with alopecia areata. Some clones in this sample may be carry-over from other donors' samples. This specimen was whole blood, taken in connection with sensitization to the hapten diphenylcyclopropenone (DPC). The chain combines TRBV4-1 with TRBJ2-5; D remains ambiguous. The CDR3 reads CASSQSEGETQYF. DNA of the CDR3: TGCGCCAGCAGCCAAAGTGAAGGCGAGACCCAGTACTTC.